This T cell receptor (beta chain) was identified in a study of neurological immune-mediated disorders. Overall study results and limits: Private repertoires in all groups were suggested, as expanded clones shared no CDR3 amino acid sequences across subjects. Patients with HTLV-1-associated myelopathy had the highest level of TCR clonal expansion, whereas patients with multiple sclerosis had the lowest level, falling beneath the level found in healthy controls.

The cDNA was generated by 5'RACE with 10-nucleotide random UMIs. In TCRdb, the 5' RACE reads were re-called with MiXCR into one record per CDR3 protein. This sample has some 16,000 distinct CDR3 sequences; 14% to 15% occur once, and the top ten carry about an eighth. This clonotype was detected ten times or more. The antigen is unknown. The germline V gene encodes CDR1 DFQATT and CDR2 SNEGSKA (reference sequence). Trimming took off 3 bases at V and 1 base at J, with 8 bases between the two ends. This CDR3 is 13 amino acids long. Sequencing was carried out using PBMCs. The V call is TRBV20-1, the J call TRBJ2-3, with D possibly matching TRBD2 (6 bases). The receptor's source is a man aged 55 to 69 with HTLV-1-associated myelopathy (HAM/TSP). This CDR3 reads CSASLAGTDTQYF. The DNA of the CDR3 is TGCAGTGCTAGTTTAGCGGGCACAGATACGCAGTATTTT.